This T cell receptor beta chain was documented in a study of Ad26.COV2.S vaccination and SARS-CoV-2 variants. TCRdb keeps only in-frame clones here, not all; method: immunoSEQ multiplex PCR. The data contain more than 250,000 clones, about 89% of them singletons. General study points: For non-spike TCRs, breadth in vaccine recipients resembled that in placebo recipients.

The CDR3 is 16 amino acids. The V gene's germline CDR1 is SGHRS and CDR2 YFSETQ. Trimming took off 0 bases at V and 3 bases at J, with 16 bases between the two ends. Described treatment: some 20 received Ad26.COV2.S at low or high dose, single or two shots; several received placebo; per-sample allocation not given. The samples date from day 63 after the first vaccine or placebo injection. This clone has only a few counts. Its antigen is unknown. The material was peripheral blood, obtained in a trial of Ad26.COV2.S vaccine versus placebo. The genes are TRBV5-1 and TRBJ2-7; tentatively, D is TRBD1 or TRBD2 (5 bases each). The TCR was taken from a person between 18 and 65 years old who received the Ad26.COV2.S COVID-19 vaccine or a placebo. The CDR3 bases are TGCGCCAGCAGCTTGGCCGTTCAGGGCGGAGGCTACGAGCAGTACTTC. Its protein product is CASSLAVQGGGYEQYF.